The present TCR beta chain was sequenced within a study of vaccination and CD4 T cells after COVID-19. Study background: The authors exposed cells to overlapping spike peptides derived from SARS-CoV-2, HCoV-NL63, HCoV-OC43 and HCoV-229E. Whole-study results and caveats: Counts of SARS-CoV-2-reactive clonotypes had a median that went from roughly 21 to 40, a nonsignificant change.

Cultured CD4+ T-cell DNA underwent Oncomine TCR Beta short-read sequencing. TCRdb fed the PCR reads into MiXCR, producing one record per CDR3 protein. The sample lists around 18,000 distinct CDR3 sequences, about 51% occurring once. Noted time point: late sampling 161 to 241 days after vaccination in a few convalescent patients. Treatment described: roughly 10-day PBMC culture with coronavirus spike peptide pools or control peptides (ViraFEST assay). Fresh medium (containing IL-2) replaced half the medium on days 3 and 7. In its sample, this clonotype is medium-sized (0.01 to 0.1%). Its antigen is still unknown. The CDR3 contains 17 residues. V shed 6 bases and J 8 bases; nucleotides not matched to a gene: 19. Germline V CDR1 and CDR2: MNHEY, SMNVEV (reference sequence).

This material consisted of CD4+ T cells from blood, cultured in vitro, taken about 7 months after SARS-CoV-2 vaccination. The rearrangement joins TRBV27 to TRBJ1-2; 9 bases fit TRBD1. The clonotype originates from a human donor who had recovered from COVID-19. The CDR3 nucleotides read TGTGCCAGCAGCCAATCACCCCCCGGGACAGGGATTGGCGGCTACACCTTC. The encoded protein is CASSQSPPGTGIGGYTF.